The source of this T cell receptor beta chain is a study of cytomegalovirus exposure and HLA in healthy donors. A multiplex PCR was run with 60 Vbeta primers and 13 Jbeta primers. Measured with immunoSEQ multiplex PCR; TCRdb has only the in-frame clones, and not every one. The table records fewer than 250,000 clones, about four fifths of them present only once. CDR1 SEHNR and CDR2 FQNEAQ come from the germline V gene (reference sequence). The CDR3 contains 13 residues. V shed 1 base, J shed 8 bases, and the junction held 4 bases outside the gene matches. J is TRBJ1-2 and V is TRBV7-9, with 7 bases fitting TRBD1. The sequence was collected from a man aged 40-49 years in good health and CMV-seropositive. The sequencing sample was made of PBMCs. The CDR3 loop is CASSLGQGRGYTF. The CDR3 DNA reads TGTGCCAGCAGCTTAGGACAGGGCCGGGGCTACACCTTC.